Below, one T cell receptor beta chain is given with its context. What this receptor recognizes is not known. No qualities accompany the bases; no much larger clone lies one base away. Trimming at the junction amounts to 2 bases on V and 7 bases on J, and the germline ends lie 11 bases apart. The germline V gene specifies KGHSH as CDR1 and LQKENI as CDR2. Inclusive of the bounding cysteine and phenylalanine, the CDR3 is 14 residues long. Only the CDR3 DNA is retained, 42 bases long and in frame from the first base. The sample is drawn from a study of CD8+ T cells in alopecia areata (dated by TCRdb to the late 2010s). With respect to the entire study: The treated patients, all with moderate-to-severe alopecia areata, were enrolled in an open-label pilot trial of oral tofacitinib given at 5 to 10 mg twice daily. To study T cell clonal expansion in alopecia areata, the researchers applied high-throughput TCRbeta sequencing to both the C3H/HeJ mouse model and human patients. Tofacitinib was given for 6 to 18 months, followed by 6 months of follow-up off drug to assess delayed response and recurrence. Biopsies were taken from tofacitinib-treated patients at baseline and again at 4 and 24 weeks into treatment, and several of those patients also had a later scalp biopsy. In treated patients, disease severity was measured using the SALT score, which gives the percentage of scalp surface area affected. Scalp clonality was compared among normal scalp (n=4), patchy alopecia areata scalp (n=8), and alopecia totalis/universalis scalp (n=8). immunoSEQ multiplex PCR using 35 Vbeta forward primers and 13 Jbeta reverse primers was used to amplify TCRbeta CDR3 regions. Human TCRbeta sequencing covered scalp tissue and sorted CD4+ and CD8+ peripheral blood T cells from patchy and totalis/universalis alopecia areata patients and healthy controls. RNA came from the PAXgene miRNA kit for fixed scalp, the miRNeasy kit for PBMCs, and the RNeasy kit for mouse skin.

Receptors were amplified or captured by the immunoSEQ multiplex PCR assay. RNA was extracted from all samples and reverse transcribed into cDNA as template for TCR sequencing. SuperScript III was used for first-strand cDNA synthesis, primed with a 2:1 mix of oligo-dT and random hexamers. A synthetic immune receptor repertoire was used to measure amplification bias, and any remaining bias was corrected computationally. The authors' pipeline ran thus. After raw reads were preprocessed to remove errors, the CDR3 was defined following IMGT conventions as running from the conserved cysteine to phenylalanine. To get clonality, Shannon entropy was normalized by log2 of the number of productive unique TCRs and the result was subtracted from 1. Whether scalp clones were CD4 or CD8 was inferred by matching scalp TCRbeta sequences against CD4 and CD8 repertoires sorted from blood. In its TCRdb copy, this immuneACCESS table keeps in-frame sequences only and misses some clones. Where compared with another copy, unresolved V genes explain less than half of these, and the others have no known cause. From that table come the V and J calls and clone size; the DNA was used to work out D and trimming. This sample gives approximately 190,000 clones in total; about three fifths of them show up just once. The ten largest clonotypes hold 5.5% of the sample.

Study-wide findings and limitations: Lesional scalp, especially in alopecia totalis/universalis, showed higher clonality and more expanded CD8+ clones than normal scalp, suggesting antigenic drive. Unlike mouse skin, which is dominated by gammadelta T cells, normal human skin has resident alphabeta T cells that are also sequenced, and this complicates analysis of the scalp TCR repertoire. During tofacitinib treatment, many expanded lesional clones remained in scalp and blood, and this persistence may partly explain relapse after treatment is stopped. Because the treated cohort was small and had only one nonresponder, larger studies are needed to examine links between baseline CD8+ expansion and response. Scalp clonality and the number of expanded CD8+ clones among the top 100 scalp clones were significantly decreased by tofacitinib. Shared TCR sequences between patients were less evident than in mice, which may be partly attributable to HLA diversity in the patient population.

The time point label, as the study defines it: roughly 26 weeks on oral tofacitinib. The treatment or condition label corresponds to: oral pan-JAK inhibitor, 5-10 mg twice daily. From alopecia areata patients, peripheral blood was collected along with lesional scalp punch biopsies. After PBMCs were isolated by density centrifugation and stained for CD3, CD4 and CD8, a FACSAria was used to sort CD4+ and CD8+ T cells. The input for sequencing was CD4+ T cells sorted from blood, taken at week 24, from a patient treated with tofacitinib. This sequence originates from a human donor with alopecia areata. This sequence uses TRBV18 and TRBJ1-4; the D gene cannot be resolved reliably. CDR3 loop: CASSPGGVGEKLFF. The bases read TGTGCCAGCTCACCAGGCGGGGTCGGTGAAAAACTGTTTTTT.